In its sample, the clone carrying this T cell receptor (beta chain) was seen a few times. The source of the sample is a study of T cells after yellow fever vaccination. 5'RACE template switching produced TCR cDNA carrying a universal primer site and UMIs. TCRdb recomputed calls from the 5' RACE reads with MiXCR, one row per CDR3 protein. The table has more than 450,000 distinct CDR3 sequences, less than 25% seen once. Germline V gene data show CDR1 as MNHEY and CDR2 as SVGAGI. V was clipped by 2 bases and J by 0 bases, with 13 bases between them. This CDR3 has 16 amino acids. This clonotype originated in a young man who received the YFV17D yellow fever vaccine. Specimen: PBMCs, collected roughly 20 days after the first yellow fever vaccination. The V gene is TRBV6-5, the J gene TRBJ2-5, with D tentatively TRBD1 (5 bases). The CDR3 spells CASSYGAGWYQETQYF. The CDR3 nucleotides read TGTGCCAGCAGTTACGGGGCAGGGTGGTACCAAGAGACCCAGTACTTC.